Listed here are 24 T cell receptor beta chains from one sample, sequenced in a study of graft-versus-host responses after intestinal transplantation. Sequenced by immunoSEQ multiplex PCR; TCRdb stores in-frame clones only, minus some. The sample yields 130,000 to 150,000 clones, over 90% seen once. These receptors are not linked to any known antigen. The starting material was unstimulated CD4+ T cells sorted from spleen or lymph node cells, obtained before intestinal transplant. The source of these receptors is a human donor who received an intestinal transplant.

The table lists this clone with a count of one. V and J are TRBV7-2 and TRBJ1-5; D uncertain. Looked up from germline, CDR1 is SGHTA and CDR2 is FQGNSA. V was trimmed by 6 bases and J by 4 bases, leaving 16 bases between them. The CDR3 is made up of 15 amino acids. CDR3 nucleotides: TGTGCCAGCAGTCCCGATCTGAGTTGGAATCAGCCCCAGCATTTT. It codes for CASSPDLSWNQPQHF. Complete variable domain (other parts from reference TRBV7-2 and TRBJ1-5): GAGVSQSPSNKVTEKGKDVELRCDPISGHTALYWYRQSLGQGLEFLIYFQGNSAPDKSGLPSDRFSAERTGGSVSTLTIQRTQQEDSAVYLCASSPDLSWNQPQHFGDGTRLSIL.

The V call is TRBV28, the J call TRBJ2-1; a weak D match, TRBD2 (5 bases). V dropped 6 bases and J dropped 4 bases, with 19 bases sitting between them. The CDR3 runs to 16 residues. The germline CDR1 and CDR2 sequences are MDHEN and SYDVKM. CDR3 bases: TGTGCCAGCAGCACAGTACCGGGTCGGGGATACAATGAGCAGTTCTTC. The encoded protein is CASSTVPGRGYNEQFF.

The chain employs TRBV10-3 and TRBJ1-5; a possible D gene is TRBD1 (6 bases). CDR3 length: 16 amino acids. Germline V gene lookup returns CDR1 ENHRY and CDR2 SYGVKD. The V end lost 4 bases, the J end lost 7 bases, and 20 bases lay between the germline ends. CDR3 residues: CAISASGGTAKQPQHF. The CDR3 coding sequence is TGTGCCATCAGTGCTTCGGGGGGCACTGCGAAACAGCCCCAGCATTTT.

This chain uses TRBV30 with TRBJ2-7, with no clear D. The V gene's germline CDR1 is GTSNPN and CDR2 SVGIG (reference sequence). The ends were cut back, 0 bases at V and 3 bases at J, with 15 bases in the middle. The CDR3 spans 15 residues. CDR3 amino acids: CAWSVLRTVGYEQYF. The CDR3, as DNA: TGTGCCTGGAGTGTACTCCGGACGGTTGGCTACGAGCAGTACTTC.

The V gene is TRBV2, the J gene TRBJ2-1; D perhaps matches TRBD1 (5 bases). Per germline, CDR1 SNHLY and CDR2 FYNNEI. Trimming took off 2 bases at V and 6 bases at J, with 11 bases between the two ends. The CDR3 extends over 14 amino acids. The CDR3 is CASSERGNRNEQFF. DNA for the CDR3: TGTGCCAGCAGTGAAAGGGGTAACCGCAATGAGCAGTTCTTC.

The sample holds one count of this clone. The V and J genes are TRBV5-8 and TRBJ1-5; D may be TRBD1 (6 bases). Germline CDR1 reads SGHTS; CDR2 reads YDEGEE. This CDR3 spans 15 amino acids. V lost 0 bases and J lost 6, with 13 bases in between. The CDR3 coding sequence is TGTGCCAGCAGCTTGGGACAGGCGGAAGGTCAGCCCCAGCATTTT. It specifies CASSLGQAEGQPQHF.

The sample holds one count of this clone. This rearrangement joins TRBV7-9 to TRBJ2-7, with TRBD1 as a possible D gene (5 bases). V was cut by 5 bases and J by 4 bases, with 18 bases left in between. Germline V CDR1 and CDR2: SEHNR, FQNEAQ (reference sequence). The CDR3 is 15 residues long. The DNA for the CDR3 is TGTGCCAGCAGCCCGGACACCCTGACTCCTTACGAGCAGTACTTC. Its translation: CASSPDTLTPYEQYF.

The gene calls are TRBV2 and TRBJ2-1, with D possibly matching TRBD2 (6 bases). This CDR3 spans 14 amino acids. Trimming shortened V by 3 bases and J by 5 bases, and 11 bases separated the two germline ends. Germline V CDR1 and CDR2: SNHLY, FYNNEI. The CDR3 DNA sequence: TGTGCCAGCAGTGAGACGGGAGTCAACAATGAGCAGTTCTTC. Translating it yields CASSETGVNNEQFF.

CDR3 amino acids: CATTPRGTSGRETQYF. In DNA form, the CDR3 reads TGTGCCACCACCCCGCGCGGGACTAGCGGGAGGGAGACCCAGTACTTC. The rearrangement links TRBV27 to TRBJ2-5; 15 positions agree with TRBD2. The V gene end was trimmed by 10 bases and the J gene end by 5 bases; junction bases not matched to a gene: 11. The CDR3 has 16 residues. Per germline, CDR1 MNHEY and CDR2 SMNVEV (reference sequence).

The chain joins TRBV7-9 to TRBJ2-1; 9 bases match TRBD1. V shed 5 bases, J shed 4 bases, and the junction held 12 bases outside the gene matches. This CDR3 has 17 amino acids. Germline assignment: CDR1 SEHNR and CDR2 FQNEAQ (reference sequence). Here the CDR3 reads CASSPDRGRLHYNEQFF. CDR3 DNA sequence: TGTGCCAGCAGCCCGGACAGGGGTCGCCTACATTACAATGAGCAGTTCTTC.

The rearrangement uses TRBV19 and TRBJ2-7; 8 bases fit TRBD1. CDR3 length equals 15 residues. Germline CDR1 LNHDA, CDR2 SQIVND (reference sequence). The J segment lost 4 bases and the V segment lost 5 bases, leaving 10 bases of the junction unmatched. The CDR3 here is CASSSRQGTPYEQYF. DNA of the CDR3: TGTGCCAGTAGTTCACGACAGGGGACCCCATACGAGCAGTACTTC.

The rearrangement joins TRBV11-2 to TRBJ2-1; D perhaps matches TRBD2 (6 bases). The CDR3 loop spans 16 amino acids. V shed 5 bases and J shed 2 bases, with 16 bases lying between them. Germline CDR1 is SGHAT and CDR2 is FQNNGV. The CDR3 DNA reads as TGTGCCAGCAGCCTCCCTAAAGGGGAGGCCTACAATGAGCAGTTCTTC. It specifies CASSLPKGEAYNEQFF.

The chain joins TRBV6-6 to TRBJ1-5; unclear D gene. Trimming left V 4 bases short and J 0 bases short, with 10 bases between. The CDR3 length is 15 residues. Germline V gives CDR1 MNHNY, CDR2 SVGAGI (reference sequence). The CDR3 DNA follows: TGTGCCAGCAGTTTCACCAGCTATAGCAATCAGCCCCAGCATTTT. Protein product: CASSFTSYSNQPQHF.

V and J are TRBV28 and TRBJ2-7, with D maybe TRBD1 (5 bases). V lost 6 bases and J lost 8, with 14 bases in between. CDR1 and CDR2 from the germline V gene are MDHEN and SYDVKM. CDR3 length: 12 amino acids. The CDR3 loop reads CASSNPGFQQYF. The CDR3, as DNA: TGTGCCAGCAGCAATCCAGGGTTCCAGCAGTACTTC.

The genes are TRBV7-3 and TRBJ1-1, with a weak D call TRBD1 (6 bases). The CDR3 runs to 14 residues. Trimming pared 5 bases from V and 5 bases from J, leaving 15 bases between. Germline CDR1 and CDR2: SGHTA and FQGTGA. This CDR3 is CASSPGGGKTEAFF. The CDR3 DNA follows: TGTGCCAGCAGCCCGGGAGGGGGGAAAACTGAAGCTTTCTTT.

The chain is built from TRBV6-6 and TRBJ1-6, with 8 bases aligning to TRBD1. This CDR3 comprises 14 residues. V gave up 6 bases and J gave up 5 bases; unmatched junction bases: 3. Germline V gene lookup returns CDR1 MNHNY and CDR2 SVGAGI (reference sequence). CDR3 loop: CASSQGANNSPLHF. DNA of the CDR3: TGTGCCAGCAGCCAGGGGGCCAATAATTCACCCCTCCACTTT.

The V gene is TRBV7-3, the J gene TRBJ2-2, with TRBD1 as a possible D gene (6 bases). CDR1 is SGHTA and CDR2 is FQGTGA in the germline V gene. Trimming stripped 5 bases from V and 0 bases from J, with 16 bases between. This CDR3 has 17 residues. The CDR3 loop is CASSVHRAGANTGELFF. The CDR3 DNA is TGTGCCAGCAGCGTACACAGGGCAGGGGCGAACACCGGGGAGCTGTTTTTT.

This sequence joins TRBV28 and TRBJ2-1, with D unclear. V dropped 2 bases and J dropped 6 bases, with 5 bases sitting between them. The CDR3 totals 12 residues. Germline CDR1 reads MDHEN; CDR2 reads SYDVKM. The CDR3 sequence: CASSLLTNEQFF. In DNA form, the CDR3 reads TGTGCCAGCAGTTTACTAACCAATGAGCAGTTCTTC.

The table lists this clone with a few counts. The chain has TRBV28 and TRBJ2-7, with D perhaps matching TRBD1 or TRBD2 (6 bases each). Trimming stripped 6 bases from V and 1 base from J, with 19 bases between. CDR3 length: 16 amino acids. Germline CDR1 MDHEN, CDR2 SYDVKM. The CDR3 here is CASRGGWDGGSYEQYF. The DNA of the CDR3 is TGTGCCAGCAGAGGGGGGTGGGACGGCGGGTCCTACGAGCAGTACTTC.

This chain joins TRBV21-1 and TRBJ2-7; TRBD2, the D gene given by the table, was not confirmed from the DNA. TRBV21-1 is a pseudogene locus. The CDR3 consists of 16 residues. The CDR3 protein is CASSEGTGGLGYEQYF. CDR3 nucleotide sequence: TGTGCCAGCAGCGAAGGGACGGGAGGATTAGGCTACGAGCAGTACTTC.

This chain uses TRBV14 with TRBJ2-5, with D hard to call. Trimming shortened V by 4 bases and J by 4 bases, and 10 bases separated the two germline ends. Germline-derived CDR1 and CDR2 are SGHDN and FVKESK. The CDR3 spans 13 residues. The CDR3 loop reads CASSPRVGETQYF. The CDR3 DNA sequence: TGTGCCAGCAGCCCACGAGTGGGAGAGACCCAGTACTTC.

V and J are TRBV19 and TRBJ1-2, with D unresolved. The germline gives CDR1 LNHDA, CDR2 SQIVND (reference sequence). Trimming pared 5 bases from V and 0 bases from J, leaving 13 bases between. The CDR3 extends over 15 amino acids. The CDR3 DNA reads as TGTGCCAGTAGTCATAATCAGCGAGCTAACTATGGCTACACCTTC. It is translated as CASSHNQRANYGYTF.

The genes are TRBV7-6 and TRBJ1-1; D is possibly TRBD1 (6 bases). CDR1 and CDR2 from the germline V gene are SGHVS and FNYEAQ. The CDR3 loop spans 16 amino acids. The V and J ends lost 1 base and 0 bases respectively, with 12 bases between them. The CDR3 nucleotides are TGTGCCAGCAGCTTAGATTCTACAGGGTTGAACACTGAAGCTTTCTTT. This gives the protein CASSLDSTGLNTEAFF.

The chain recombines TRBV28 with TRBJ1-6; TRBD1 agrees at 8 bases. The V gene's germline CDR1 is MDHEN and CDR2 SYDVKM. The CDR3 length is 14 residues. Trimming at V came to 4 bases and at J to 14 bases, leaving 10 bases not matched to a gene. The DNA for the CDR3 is TGTGCCAGCAGTTCAACAGGGGGAATTGCCACCCTCCACTTT. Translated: CASSSTGGIATLHF.